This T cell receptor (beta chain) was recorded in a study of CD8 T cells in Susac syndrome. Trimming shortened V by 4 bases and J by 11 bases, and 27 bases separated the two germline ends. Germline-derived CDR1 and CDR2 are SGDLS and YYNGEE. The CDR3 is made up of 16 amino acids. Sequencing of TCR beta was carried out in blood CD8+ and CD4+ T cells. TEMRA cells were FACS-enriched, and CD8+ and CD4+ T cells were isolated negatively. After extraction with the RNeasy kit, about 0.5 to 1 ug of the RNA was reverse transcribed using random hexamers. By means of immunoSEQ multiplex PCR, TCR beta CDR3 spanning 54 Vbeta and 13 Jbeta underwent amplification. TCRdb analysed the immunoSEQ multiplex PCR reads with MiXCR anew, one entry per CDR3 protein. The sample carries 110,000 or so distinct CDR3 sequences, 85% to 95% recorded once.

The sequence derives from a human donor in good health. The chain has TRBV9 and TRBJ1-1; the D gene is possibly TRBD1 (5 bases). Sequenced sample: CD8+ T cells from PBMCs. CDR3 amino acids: CASSPGKGRGATNAFF. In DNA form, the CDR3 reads TGTGCCAGCAGCCCCGGGAAGGGACGGGGCGCTACGAATGCTTTCTTT.